This T cell receptor (beta chain) comes out of a study of shared clonotypes between healthy human individuals. Looked up from germline, CDR1 is SGHDT and CDR2 is YYEEEE. V gave up 0 bases and J gave up 3 bases, with 6 bases separating them. The CDR3 length is 14 residues. Data came from immunoSEQ multiplex PCR; TCRdb stores just in-frame clones and leaves some out. The sample has some 1.4 million clones; around 97% are singletons. Division of CD4+ cells produced a CD45RA+ naive subset and a CD45RA-negative memory subset. This receptor was identified in a man aged 25 to 45 in good health. The genes are TRBV5-6 and TRBJ2-2; D remains ambiguous. Material for sequencing was naive CD4+ T cells sorted from blood. Subset specified: CD45RA+ positively selected. CDR3 loop: CASSLDVYTGELFF. The CDR3 bases are TGTGCCAGCAGCTTGGACGTTTACACCGGGGAGCTGTTTTTT.